These 22 T cell receptor beta chains came from one sample sequenced in a study of graft-versus-host responses after intestinal transplantation. Their specific antigens are unknown. Sequenced by immunoSEQ multiplex PCR; TCRdb stores in-frame clones only, minus some. The data contain 70,000 to 75,000 clones, 89% of them singletons. The input for sequencing was unstimulated CD8+ T cells sorted from spleen or lymph node cells, taken before intestinal transplant. These receptors were obtained from a human donor who received an intestinal transplant.

The rearrangement uses TRBV5-6 and TRBJ2-2, with 10 positions matching TRBD2. Germline CDR1 and CDR2: SGHDT and YYEEEE. Losses at the gene ends were 0 bases for V and 4 bases for J; bases not matched to a gene: 3. There are 16 residues in the CDR3. The CDR3: CASSLGVAGGTGELFF. The CDR3 DNA reads as TGTGCCAGCAGCTTGGGGGTAGCGGGAGGCACCGGGGAGCTGTTTTTT.

The rearrangement links TRBV27 to TRBJ2-1, with 7 bases fitting TRBD1. Trimming took 10 bases from V and 2 from J; bases not matched to a gene: 5. Germline lookup yields CDR1 MNHEY and CDR2 SMNVEV (reference sequence). The CDR3 runs 13 residues. The chain's CDR3 is CATSGGTYNEQFF. CDR3 in DNA: TGTGCCACATCAGGGGGTACCTACAATGAGCAGTTCTTC.

The chain employs TRBV11-2 and TRBJ2-1, with D unresolved. Germline assignment: CDR1 SGHAT and CDR2 FQNNGV. Trimming removed 4 bases from V and 4 bases from J, with 5 bases in between. The CDR3 extends over 12 amino acids. This CDR3 is CASSSPYNEQFF. The CDR3 DNA follows: TGTGCCAGCAGCTCCCCGTACAATGAGCAGTTCTTC.

J is TRBJ2-6 and V is TRBV7-9, with 11 bases matching TRBD2. Germline values: CDR1 SEHNR, CDR2 FQNEAQ (reference sequence). Trimming cost V 5 bases and J 0 bases; bases outside gene matches: 6. This CDR3 comprises 18 residues. CDR3 loop: CASSISGRAPSGANVLTF. CDR3 sequence (DNA): TGTGCCAGCAGCATTAGCGGGAGGGCCCCCTCTGGGGCCAACGTCCTGACTTTC.

This clone was counted only a few times. This chain joins TRBV6-4 and TRBJ2-2; 8 nucleotides match TRBD1. Germline V gives CDR1 MRHNA, CDR2 SNTAGT. The CDR3 totals 14 residues. V lost 10 bases, J lost 3 bases, and 7 bases stayed unmatched. This CDR3 is CANPGQEYTGELFF. The CDR3 DNA sequence: TGTGCCAACCCGGGACAGGAGTACACCGGGGAGCTGTTTTTT.

A single count supports this clone. V is TRBV10-3 and J is TRBJ1-2; 8 bases are shared with TRBD1. Germline V lookup: CDR1 ENHRY, CDR2 SYGVKD. The CDR3 loop spans 14 amino acids. The junction had 7 bases not matched to a gene; V was cut back by 6 bases and J by 4 bases. CDR3 protein: CAIRKRDRSYGYTF. CDR3 nucleotides: TGTGCCATCAGAAAACGGGACAGGTCCTATGGCTACACCTTC.

Remarks on this clone: This sample also contains other DNA sequences that code for the same CDR3. The chain has TRBV28 and TRBJ2-7; 9 bases line up with TRBD1. V shed 5 bases and J 4 bases; nucleotides not matched to a gene: 6. Germline values: CDR1 MDHEN, CDR2 SYDVKM. The CDR3 runs 14 residues. CDR3 sequence reads: CASSPGQGPYEQYF. In nucleotides, the CDR3 is TGTGCCAGCAGTCCGGGACAGGGACCATACGAGCAGTACTTC.

This chain links TRBV19 with TRBJ1-2; D remains ambiguous. The V end was cut by 2 bases, the J end by 1 base, with 8 bases between. The CDR3 runs 14 residues. Germline V gene sequence: CDR1 LNHDA, CDR2 SQIVND (reference sequence). In nucleotides, the CDR3 is TGTGCCAGTAGTATATTGGGCCTTAACTATGGCTACACCTTC. It encodes CASSILGLNYGYTF. Complete variable domain (other parts from reference TRBV19 and TRBJ1-2): DGGITQSPKYLFRKEGQNVTLSCEQNLNHDAMYWYRQDPGQGLRLIYYSQIVNDFQKGDIAEGYSVSREKKESFPLTVTSAQKNPTAFYLCASSILGLNYGYTFGSGTRLTVV.

CDR3 residues: CASSLAKGGEGNTIYF. The CDR3 nucleotides read TGCGCCAGCAGCTTGGCCAAAGGGGGCGAAGGAAACACCATATATTTT. J is TRBJ1-3 and V is TRBV5-1; 7 positions match TRBD1. Germline V lookup: CDR1 SGHRS, CDR2 YFSETQ. V was pared by 0 bases and J by 4 bases, with 7 bases of the junction left unmatched. CDR3 length equals 16 residues.

The genes are TRBV6-1 and TRBJ2-1; 15 nucleotides match TRBD2. The V segment lost 4 bases and the J segment 4 bases; nucleotides outside the gene matches: 14. Germline V gene sequence: CDR1 MNHNS, CDR2 SASEGT. There are 20 residues in the CDR3. In DNA form, the CDR3 reads TGTGCCAGCAGTGTAACCGGGACTAGCGGGGGGCCCGGTGGATACAATGAGCAGTTCTTC. It codes for CASSVTGTSGGPGGYNEQFF.

This sequence joins TRBV27 and TRBJ1-4; weak D call: TRBD1 (6 bases). Germline V gene data show CDR1 as MNHEY and CDR2 as SMNVEV (reference sequence). This CDR3 contains 14 residues. Trimming left V 7 bases short and J 7 bases short, with 16 bases between. CDR3 sequence reads: CASTTGGGGEKLFF. The CDR3 coding sequence is TGTGCCAGCACCACCGGGGGCGGGGGTGAAAAACTGTTTTTT.

DNA for the CDR3: TGTGCCAGCAGTGTAACCGGGATGACCCCTTGGGACTACACCTTC. This sequence encodes CASSVTGMTPWDYTF. The J gene is TRBJ1-2, the V gene TRBV28; D unclear. This CDR3 spans 15 amino acids. The germline gives CDR1 MDHEN, CDR2 SYDVKM. The V gene lost 5 bases and the J gene lost 10 bases, with 23 bases spanning the gap.

This sequence joins TRBV4-1 and TRBJ1-2; 8 bases line up with TRBD1. Germline loops: CDR1 MGHRA, CDR2 YSYEKL. V was pared by 2 bases and J by 2 bases, with 4 bases of the junction left unmatched. The CDR3 is made up of 15 amino acids. CDR3 DNA: TGCGCCAGCAGCCAATCGACAGGGGAAAACTATGGCTACACCTTC. Its translation is CASSQSTGENYGYTF.

V and J are TRBV28 and TRBJ2-2; D is ambiguous. This CDR3 region has 14 residues. Germline V gene sequence: CDR1 MDHEN, CDR2 SYDVKM. V dropped 3 bases and J dropped 4 bases, with 9 bases sitting between them. In DNA, the CDR3 is TGTGCCAGCAGTTTGTGGGCAGTCACCGGGGAGCTGTTTTTT. It translates to CASSLWAVTGELFF.

The chain has TRBV7-9 and TRBJ2-5; no reliable D call. The germline V gene has CDR1 SEHNR and CDR2 FQNEAQ (reference sequence). The CDR3 is 14 amino acids. Trimming shortened V by 5 bases and J by 5 bases, and 15 bases separated the two germline ends. The CDR3 DNA follows: TGTGCCAGCAGCCCAATCCAGGTCTGGGAGACCCAGTACTTC. Translating it yields CASSPIQVWETQYF.

The J gene is TRBJ2-2, the V gene TRBV5-4; perhaps TRBD2 as D (6 bases). This CDR3 region has 15 residues. In germline, CDR1 is SGHNT, CDR2 YYREEE (reference sequence). Trimming pared 4 bases from V and 1 base from J, leaving 11 bases between. This CDR3 is CASSRGTQNTGELFF. The CDR3 coding sequence is TGTGCCAGCAGCCGCGGGACTCAGAACACCGGGGAGCTGTTTTTT.

This clone was recorded only once. The J gene is TRBJ1-1, the V gene TRBV7-9, with 7 positions matching TRBD1. J was trimmed by 6 bases and V by 4 bases; bases with no gene match: 2. CDR1 is SEHNR, CDR2 FQNEAQ, per germline (reference sequence). There are 12 residues in the CDR3. The DNA of the CDR3 is TGTGCCAGCAGCTCGACAGGGTCTGAAGCTTTCTTT. Encoded protein: CASSSTGSEAFF.

The rearrangement uses TRBV11-2 and TRBJ2-1; D possibly corresponds to TRBD1 (5 bases). With 3 bases removed from V and 2 bases from J, the gap between germline ends came to 17 bases. Per germline, CDR1 SGHAT and CDR2 FQNNGV. CDR3 length: 17 amino acids. As DNA, the CDR3 is TGTGCCAGCAGCTTGACTCAGGGTGATTGGCCCTACAATGAGCAGTTCTTC. Translation: CASSLTQGDWPYNEQFF.

This chain connects TRBV27 to TRBJ1-2, with 9 bases identical to TRBD1. The trim removed 7 bases at V and 4 bases at J, leaving 10 bases unmatched. The germline gives CDR1 MNHEY, CDR2 SMNVEV (reference sequence). The CDR3 runs 15 residues. The CDR3 nucleotides read TGTGCCAGCAAAGAGTTCCCGGGACAGGGCTATGGCTACACCTTC. Residues: CASKEFPGQGYGYTF.

The chain combines TRBV5-1 with TRBJ1-6, with D perhaps TRBD1 (5 bases). V was clipped by 3 bases and J by 6 bases, with 19 bases between them. CDR3 size: 17 residues. Per the germline V gene, CDR1 is SGHRS and CDR2 is YFSETQ. The CDR3 here is CASSYYLRQNSNSPLHF. The CDR3 DNA is TGCGCCAGCAGCTATTACCTAAGACAGAACTCTAATTCACCCCTCCACTTT.

DNA for the CDR3: TGTGCCAGCGAATACTCTCCGTGGAAGGACAGGGAAAGGACAGATACGCAGTATTTT. Translation gives CASEYSPWKDRERTDTQYF. The chain carries TRBV28 and TRBJ2-3, with 8 bases that match TRBD1. Trimming removed 8 bases from V and 3 bases from J; junction bases left unmatched: 22. Germline-derived CDR1 and CDR2 are MDHEN and SYDVKM. The CDR3 extends over 19 amino acids.

The chain carries TRBV7-9 and TRBJ2-7; weak D call: TRBD2 (5 bases). This CDR3 has 14 amino acids. V lost 5 bases and J 0 bases, leaving 11 bases between the germline ends. Germline V lookup: CDR1 SEHNR, CDR2 FQNEAQ (reference sequence). DNA of the CDR3: TGTGCCAGCAGCCGCTATGGGAGCTCCTACGAGCAGTACTTC. Residues: CASSRYGSSYEQYF.